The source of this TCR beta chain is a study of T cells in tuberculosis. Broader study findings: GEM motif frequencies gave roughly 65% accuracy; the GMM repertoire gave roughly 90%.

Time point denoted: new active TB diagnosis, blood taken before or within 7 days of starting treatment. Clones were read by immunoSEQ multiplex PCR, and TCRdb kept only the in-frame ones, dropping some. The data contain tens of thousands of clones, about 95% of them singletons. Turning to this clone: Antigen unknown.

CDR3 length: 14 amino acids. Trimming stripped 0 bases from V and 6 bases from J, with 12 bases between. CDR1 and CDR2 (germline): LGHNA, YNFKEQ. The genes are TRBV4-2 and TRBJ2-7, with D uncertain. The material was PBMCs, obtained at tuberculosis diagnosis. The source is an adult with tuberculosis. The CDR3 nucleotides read TGTGCCAGCAGCCAAGATGGTAGAGGCATCGAGCAGTACTTC. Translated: CASSQDGRGIEQYF.